The clone carrying this T cell receptor (beta chain) was observed a handful of times. This specimen belongs to a study of T-cell memory formation after mild COVID-19. V shed 1 base, J shed 3 bases, and the junction held 11 bases outside the gene matches. The germline V gene encodes CDR1 DFQATT and CDR2 SNEGSKA (reference sequence). The CDR3 runs to 17 residues. TCRdb re-called the 5' RACE reads with MiXCR, one entry per CDR3 protein. The table has about 130,000 distinct CDR3 sequences, over 15% seen once. The receptor's source is a man between 18 and 35 years old who had mild COVID-19 (a few samples of this study predate the infection). Cell type and time point are not known. The chain combines TRBV20-1 with TRBJ2-3; 9 nucleotides line up with TRBD2. Source material: PBMCs or a T cell subset sorted from them (not recorded which). The CDR3 loop reads CSARAPGTSWGTDTQYF. The CDR3 DNA reads TGCAGTGCTAGAGCCCCGGGGACTAGCTGGGGGACAGATACGCAGTATTTT.